The 7 T cell receptor beta chains listed next were all sequenced from one sample in a study of neurological immune-mediated disorders. TCRdb recomputed calls from the 5' RACE reads with MiXCR, one row per CDR3 protein. The sample contains about 77,000 distinct CDR3 sequences, approximately 10% of which appear only once. Sequencing was performed on PBMCs. Receptors were obtained from a man aged 50 or older in good health.

This clonotype has a count of ten or more. The rearrangement joins TRBV5-1 to TRBJ1-6, with D unclear. Germline CDR1 is SGHRS and CDR2 is YFSETQ. V dropped 0 bases and J dropped 1 base, with 5 bases sitting between them. CDR3 size: 15 residues. In DNA form, the CDR3 reads TGCGCCAGCAGCTTGGAAGGGTCCTATAATTCACCCCTCCACTTT. Translated, it gives CASSLEGSYNSPLHF.

As regards this clonotype: It is likely a read error, because the conserved phenylalanine at the end of the CDR3 is missing. The limits of the CDR3 on the DNA are not certain, so only TCRdb's listed CDR3 is given. V is TRBV6-2 or TRBV6-3 and J is TRBJ1-2; the listed D gene, TRBD1, was not tested against the DNA. From its first to its last residue, the CDR3 has 13 amino acids. Germline V gene sequence: CDR1 MNHEY, CDR2 SVGEGT. The CDR3 reads CASTSRDRADLRL.

This clonotype was recorded many times. The chain is built from TRBV14 and TRBJ2-1, with TRBD2 matching 11 bases. V was pared by 0 bases and J by 7 bases, with 11 bases of the junction left unmatched. There are 18 residues in the CDR3. CDR1 SGHDN and CDR2 FVKESK come from the germline V gene. The CDR3 nucleotides read TGTGCCAGCAGCCAAGAGAGGAGGGCTAGCGGGAGGAATAATGAGCAGTTCTTC. Translation: CASSQERRASGRNNEQFF.

This clonotype was recorded a few times. The chain combines TRBV29-1 with TRBJ2-7; D is undetermined. The V end was cut by 5 bases, the J end by 6 bases, with 14 bases between. This CDR3 contains 12 residues. Germline V gene sequence: CDR1 SQVTM, CDR2 ANQGSEA. CDR3 nucleotides: TGCAGCGTTCTCACAGATGGTGGCGAGCAGTACTTC. Residues: CSVLTDGGEQYF.

This clonotype appeared many times. CDR3 bases: TGTGCCAGCAGATCACTAGCGGGAGGGCCGGGCACCGGGGAGCTGTTTTTT. Translation: CASRSLAGGPGTGELFF. The genes are TRBV12-3 or TRBV12-4 and TRBJ2-2; TRBD2 agrees at 13 bases. The CDR3 consists of 17 residues. V trimming: 6 bases; J trimming: 4 bases; junction bases outside the gene matches: 8.

This clonotype was picked up many times. The CDR3 here is CASSQEIAIYGYTF. CDR3 DNA sequence: TGTGCCAGCAGCCAAGAAATAGCGATCTATGGCTACACCTTC. The chain couples TRBV14 to TRBJ1-2; D is uncertain. The CDR3 totals 14 residues. Looked up from germline, CDR1 is SGHDN and CDR2 is FVKESK. Trimming removed 0 bases from V and 4 bases from J, with 9 bases in between.

About this clonotype itself: No conserved phenylalanine or tryptophan ends this CDR3, so it is likely a read error. The chain carries TRBV12-3 or TRBV12-4 and TRBJ2-3; D is possibly TRBD1 or TRBD2 (5 bases each). V dropped 0 bases and J dropped 4 bases, with 17 bases sitting between them. The CDR3 has 17 amino acids. Written as DNA, the CDR3 is TGTGCCAGCAGTTTAGCGGTACAGGTATTGAGGGCAGATACGCAGTATTCT. Its translation is CASSLAVQVLRADTQYS.